The following is a T cell receptor (beta chain) sequence with its context. What it binds is not known. These data originate in a study of cytomegalovirus exposure and HLA in healthy donors. Use of 60 Vbeta and 13 Jbeta primers characterized the PCR. Method: immunoSEQ multiplex PCR; TCRdb's copy keeps in-frame clones and lacks some. The sample lists about 200,000 clones, around 79% occurring once. General study points: In vitro confirmation showed a few CMV-associated chains to be CMV antigen specific. Previous analysis showed most TCR beta V segments were productive about 87% or about 30% of the time. An observed cluster of highly shared sequence variants was recorded as a likely sequencing artifact.

With V trimmed by 2 bases and J by 9 bases, 3 bases remained unmatched. The germline gives CDR1 MNHEY, CDR2 SMNVEV (reference sequence). The CDR3 length is 14 residues. This TCR came from a woman in her 50s in good health and CMV-seronegative. The specimen was PBMCs. The chain joins TRBV27 to TRBJ2-1, with 11 bases fitting TRBD2. The CDR3 protein is CASSLLAGGSEQFF. The CDR3 nucleotides are TGTGCCAGCAGTTTACTAGCGGGAGGCAGTGAGCAGTTCTTC.